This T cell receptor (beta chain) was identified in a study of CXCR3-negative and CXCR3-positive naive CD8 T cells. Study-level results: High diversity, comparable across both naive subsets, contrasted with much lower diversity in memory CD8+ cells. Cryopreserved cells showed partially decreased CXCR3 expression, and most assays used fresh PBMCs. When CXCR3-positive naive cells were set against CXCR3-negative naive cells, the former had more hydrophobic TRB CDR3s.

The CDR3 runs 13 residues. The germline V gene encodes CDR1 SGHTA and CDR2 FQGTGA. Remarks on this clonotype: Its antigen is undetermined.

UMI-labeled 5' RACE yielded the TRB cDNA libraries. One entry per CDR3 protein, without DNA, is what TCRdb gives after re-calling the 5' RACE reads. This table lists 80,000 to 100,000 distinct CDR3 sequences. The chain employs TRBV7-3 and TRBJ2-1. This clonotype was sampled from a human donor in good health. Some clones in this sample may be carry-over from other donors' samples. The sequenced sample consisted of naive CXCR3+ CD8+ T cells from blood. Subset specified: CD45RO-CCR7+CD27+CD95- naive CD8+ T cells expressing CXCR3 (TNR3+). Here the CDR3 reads CASSYEPYNEQFF.